This T cell receptor beta chain was captured by sequencing in a study of cytomegalovirus exposure and HLA in healthy donors. Study in general: The Caucasian-associated ancestry cluster contained about 80% of the approximately 390 genotyped donors.

Concerning this clone itself: Its matching antigen is unknown.

In the PCR, 60 Vbeta and 13 Jbeta primers were used. This table comes from immunoSEQ multiplex PCR, and its TCRdb copy is limited to in-frame clones, with some not included. The top ten clones hold roughly 2% of a sample with around 150,000 clones, approximately 79% of them seen once. This CDR3 is 16 amino acids long. The germline V gene has CDR1 ENHRY and CDR2 SYGVKD. The junction had 0 bases not matched to a gene; V was cut back by 4 bases and J by 0 bases. Whole-study results and caveats: Researchers reported in a later analysis that common viral pathogens appeared linked to several top clusters. It was reported that TCR beta sequences correctly inferred the HLA-A and HLA-B alleles for most subjects.

The rearrangement links TRBV10-3 to TRBJ2-6, with 10 nucleotides matching TRBD1. The sample comprised PBMCs. The clonotype comes from a human donor in good health. This CDR3 is CAISGTGGSGANVLTF. The CDR3 nucleotides are TGTGCCATCAGTGGGACAGGGGGCTCTGGGGCCAACGTCCTGACTTTC.